The 27 T cell receptor beta chains below come from one sample, sequenced in a study of OX40 agonist ivuxolimab in advanced cancers. Some clones are missing from TCRdb's copy, which holds only in-frame ones; the method was immunoSEQ multiplex PCR. The sample holds about 78,000 clones; less than 85% are singletons and the top ten take roughly 0.41%. Source: CD4+ or CD8+ T cells sorted from blood, taken in a trial of the OX40 agonist ivuxolimab. These TCRs come from an adult with an advanced solid tumor such as melanoma, head and neck, liver or kidney cancer.

The chain links TRBV5-1 to TRBJ2-6; 8 positions agree with TRBD1. With V trimmed by 4 bases and J by 3 bases, 9 bases remained unmatched. This CDR3 has 17 residues. Germline CDR1 reads SGHRS; CDR2 reads YFSETQ. CDR3 region: CASSARTGSNGANVLTF. For the CDR3, the DNA is TGCGCCAGCAGCGCCCGGACAGGGTCGAATGGGGCCAACGTCCTGACTTTC.

The chain joins TRBV27 to TRBJ1-1, with a tentative D call TRBD1 (6 bases). Between the trimmed V and J ends, which lost 2 bases and 5 bases, there was a span of 9 bases. The germline V gene encodes CDR1 MNHEY and CDR2 SMNVEV (reference sequence). The CDR3 has 13 residues. The CDR3 is CASSLTGRTEAFF. In nucleotides, the CDR3 is TGTGCCAGCAGTTTAACAGGGCGGACTGAAGCTTTCTTT.

This clone was recorded a few times. The V call is TRBV21-1, the J call TRBJ2-3; the table's D gene call, TRBD2, was not cross checked with the DNA. TRBV21-1 is a recognized pseudogene. The CDR3 spans 17 residues. This chain's CDR3 is CASSKRGAGPREDTQYF. As DNA, the CDR3 is TGTGCCAGCAGCAAAAGAGGAGCAGGGCCCCGGGAGGATACGCAGTATTTT.

The gene calls are TRBV6-1 and TRBJ1-5, with D possibly matching TRBD1 (6 bases). This CDR3 is 16 amino acids long. Trimming took 2 bases from V and 7 from J, leaving 18 bases between them. Germline loops: CDR1 MNHNS, CDR2 SASEGT. The CDR3 sequence: CASSETQGRRGQPQHF. The CDR3 nucleotides are TGTGCCAGCAGTGAAACACAGGGACGTCGGGGCCAGCCCCAGCATTTT.

This chain joins TRBV6-1 and TRBJ2-7; the match to TRBD2 covers 9 bases. Per the germline V gene, CDR1 is MNHNS and CDR2 is SASEGT. CDR3 length equals 14 residues. J lost 7 bases, V lost 6 bases, and 10 bases had no gene match. CDR3 sequence reads: CASRAGLASWEQYV. Written as DNA, the CDR3 is TGTGCCAGCAGGGCGGGACTAGCTTCATGGGAGCAGTACGTC.

This chain uses TRBV6-1 with TRBJ1-2; 8 nucleotides match TRBD1. The CDR3 length is 13 residues. Losses at the gene ends were 10 bases for V and 10 bases for J; bases not matched to a gene: 14. Germline CDR1 MNHNS, CDR2 SASEGT. The DNA of the CDR3 is TGTGCCACCAATCCAGACAGGGGATCTTTCTACACCTTC. Translated, it gives CATNPDRGSFYTF.

This chain links TRBV28 with TRBJ1-2, with 9 bases matching TRBD1. The CDR3 loop spans 14 amino acids. The germline V gene has CDR1 MDHEN and CDR2 SYDVKM. V lost 8 bases and J lost 4; bases outside the gene matches: 8. CDR3 amino acids: CASGKPGQGYGYTF. For the CDR3, the DNA is TGTGCCAGCGGGAAACCGGGACAGGGCTATGGCTACACCTTC.

The chain employs TRBV19 and TRBJ2-6; D is possibly TRBD2 (6 bases). Germline V lookup: CDR1 LNHDA, CDR2 SQIVND (reference sequence). Trimming cost V 10 bases and J 4 bases, with 17 bases left between them. There are 15 residues in the CDR3. CDR3 sequence reads: CATRTGVKGANVLTF. The CDR3 DNA is TGTGCCACGCGGACGGGGGTTAAGGGGGCCAACGTCCTGACTTTC.

The rearrangement joins TRBV11-2 to TRBJ1-2; the D is unclear. The germline V and J ends were trimmed by 4 bases and 4 bases, with 13 bases remaining between them. Germline V gene sequence: CDR1 SGHAT, CDR2 FQNNGV. CDR3 length equals 14 residues. DNA for the CDR3: TGTGCCAGCAGCTCCGTTGGAGTACGCTATGGCTACACCTTC. Protein sequence: CASSSVGVRYGYTF.

This clone showed up just once. The genes are TRBV7-7 and TRBJ2-1; D uncertain. V gave up 1 base and J gave up 7 bases, with 8 bases separating them. The germline CDR1 and CDR2 sequences are SSHAT and FNYEAQ (reference sequence). The CDR3 sequence is 13 residues long. CDR3 in amino acids: CASSLEHENEQFF. CDR3 nucleotide sequence: TGTGCCAGCAGCTTAGAACATGAAAATGAGCAGTTCTTC.

The chain combines TRBV28 with TRBJ1-1; D call uncertain. Trimming took 10 bases from V and 1 from J, leaving 7 bases between them. Germline CDR1 MDHEN, CDR2 SYDVKM. The CDR3 length is 11 residues. The CDR3 loop reads CATGGNTEAFF. The CDR3 nucleotides read TGTGCCACAGGCGGGAACACTGAAGCTTTCTTT.

The chain links TRBV11-3 to TRBJ2-1; D remains unclear. Germline CDR1 reads SGHNT; CDR2 reads YENEEA. This CDR3 has 12 amino acids. The V end lost 0 bases, the J end lost 4 bases, and 1 base lay between the germline ends. The CDR3 nucleotides are TGTGCCAGCAGCTTAGAATACAATGAGCAGTTCTTC. Translated, it gives CASSLEYNEQFF. The variable domain in full, with the rest retrieved from reference TRBV11-3 and TRBJ2-1, is EAGVVQSPRYKIIEKKQPVAFWCNPISGHNTLYWYLQNLGQGPELLIRYENEEAVDDSQLPKDRFSAERLKGVDSTLKIQPAELGDSAVYLCASSLEYNEQFFGPGTRLTVL.

The gene calls are TRBV9 and TRBJ1-1; D possibly corresponds to TRBD1 (5 bases). CDR3 size: 14 residues. V lost 3 bases and J lost 1, with 10 bases in between. Germline CDR1 reads SGDLS; CDR2 reads YYNGEE. The CDR3 loop reads CASSGGLENTEAFF. The CDR3, as DNA: TGTGCCAGCAGCGGGGGACTCGAGAACACTGAAGCTTTCTTT.

The chain links TRBV5-4 to TRBJ2-1; D assignment may be TRBD1 or TRBD2 (5 bases each). Trimming took off 3 bases at V and 10 bases at J, with 14 bases between the two ends. Germline V gene lookup returns CDR1 SGHNT and CDR2 YYREEE (reference sequence). The CDR3 runs 13 residues. Here the CDR3 DNA reads TGTGCCAGCAGCTACCCCCGGGGCTGGGAGCAGTTCTTC. Translated, it gives CASSYPRGWEQFF.

There are a few counts of this clone. The rearrangement uses TRBV5-1 and TRBJ1-2; 7 bases agree with TRBD1. The CDR3 runs 18 residues. Trimming removed 2 bases from V and 4 bases from J; junction bases left unmatched: 17. Per the germline V gene, CDR1 is SGHRS and CDR2 is YFSETQ. The CDR3 bases are TGCGCCAGCAGCTTTGTAGGTCGCAGGGGGAAGTTAGGCTATGGCTACACCTTC. Its protein product is CASSFVGRRGKLGYGYTF. Complete variable domain (other parts from reference TRBV5-1 and TRBJ1-2): KAGVTQTPRYLIKTRGQQVTLSCSPISGHRSVSWYQQTPGQGLQFLFEYFSETQRNKGNFPGRFSGRQFSNSRSEMNVSTLELGDSALYLCASSFVGRRGKLGYGYTFGSGTRLTVV.

The V and J genes are TRBV5-5 and TRBJ2-3, with TRBD2 matching 11 bases. V dropped 2 bases and J dropped 4; count of bases not matched to a gene: 9. From germline, CDR1 is SGHKS and CDR2 YYEKEE (reference sequence). The CDR3 runs to 17 residues. This CDR3 is CASSLRLAGGIADTQYF. In DNA, the CDR3 is TGTGCCAGCAGCTTAAGATTAGCGGGAGGGATAGCAGATACGCAGTATTTT.

V gene TRBV7-2 combines with J gene TRBJ2-3; D is tentatively TRBD1 or TRBD2 (5 bases each). The ends were cut back, 6 bases at V and 2 bases at J, with 18 bases in the middle. The CDR3 consists of 16 residues. The germline CDR1 and CDR2 sequences are SGHTA and FQGNSA. The CDR3 DNA follows: TGTGCCAGCAGACTGGGCTTGGGGACCCTCACAGATACGCAGTATTTT. It yields the protein CASRLGLGTLTDTQYF.

The J gene is TRBJ2-1, the V gene TRBV7-9, with 14 nucleotides matching TRBD2. The germline CDR1 and CDR2 sequences are SEHNR and FQNEAQ (reference sequence). V gave up 5 bases and J gave up 7 bases; unmatched junction bases: 7. This CDR3 has 16 residues. The CDR3 DNA reads TGTGCCAGCAGCATAGGACTAGCGGGGGGAGGGAATGAGCAGTTCTTC. Residues: CASSIGLAGGGNEQFF.

This clone was seen a single time. This rearrangement joins TRBV28 to TRBJ1-5, with TRBD1 as a possible D gene (6 bases). This CDR3 has 14 residues. V was clipped by 4 bases and J by 6 bases, with 13 bases between them. The V gene's germline CDR1 is MDHEN and CDR2 SYDVKM. The CDR3 coding sequence is TGTGCCAGCAGTTCTACAGGGAGAACTCAGCCCCAGCATTTT. It encodes CASSSTGRTQPQHF.

The rearrangement uses TRBV5-1 and TRBJ2-1, with TRBD2 matching 7 bases. The CDR3 totals 16 residues. V was pared by 2 bases and J by 8 bases, with 13 bases of the junction left unmatched. Germline CDR1 SGHRS, CDR2 YFSETQ. The CDR3 coding sequence is TGCGCCAGCAGCTTACTCGCCACGGGCCGGGGGGATGAGCAGTTCTTC. Its protein is CASSLLATGRGDEQFF.

This clone appeared a single time. This chain links TRBV6-1 with TRBJ1-2, with D unresolved. V lost 4 bases and J lost 1, with 10 bases in between. Germline V gene sequence: CDR1 MNHNS, CDR2 SASEGT. The CDR3 is made up of 14 amino acids. The CDR3 nucleotides are TGTGCCAGCAGTGCTTGGACGGATAACTATGGCTACACCTTC. Encoded protein: CASSAWTDNYGYTF.

This clone appeared a single time. The chain couples TRBV5-4 to TRBJ2-2; 9 nucleotides align to TRBD1. J gave up 5 bases and V 6 bases, and 11 bases lay outside the gene matches. Germline-derived CDR1 and CDR2 are SGHNT and YYREEE (reference sequence). This CDR3 has 16 amino acids. CDR3 protein: CASNLLGQGPTGELFF. The CDR3, as DNA: TGTGCCAGCAACCTACTCGGACAGGGGCCAACCGGGGAGCTGTTTTTT.

The V call is TRBV6-5, the J call TRBJ1-5; 7 nucleotides align to TRBD1. Germline lookup yields CDR1 MNHEY and CDR2 SVGAGI. This CDR3 is built from 15 residues. V dropped 0 bases and J dropped 6; count of bases not matched to a gene: 5. CDR3 coding DNA: TGTGCCAGCAGTTACTCACAGGGGTTTGGTCAGCCCCAGCATTTT. Translation: CASSYSQGFGQPQHF.

V is TRBV28 and J is TRBJ2-1; no definite D call. CDR1 and CDR2 from the germline V gene are MDHEN and SYDVKM. CDR3 size: 11 residues. V was clipped by 2 bases and J by 9 bases, with 5 bases between them. CDR3 sequence: CASSLESEQFF. For the CDR3, the DNA is TGTGCCAGCAGTTTAGAGAGTGAGCAGTTCTTC.

The rearrangement joins TRBV21-1 to TRBJ2-3. TRBV21-1 is a pseudogene segment. The CDR3 length is 14 residues. The CDR3 reads CASSKFGDTDTQYF. CDR3 nucleotide sequence: TGTGCCAGCAGCAAATTTGGGGACACAGATACGCAGTATTTT.

This chain links TRBV7-9 with TRBJ1-3; D not certain. CDR1 and CDR2 from the germline V gene are SEHNR and FQNEAQ (reference sequence). Between the trimmed V and J ends, which lost 8 bases and 1 base, there was a span of 6 bases. CDR3 length: 12 amino acids. The chain's CDR3 is CASGRSGNTIYF. CDR3 nucleotides: TGTGCCAGCGGCAGATCTGGAAACACCATATATTTT.

This clone occurred once. This chain joins TRBV6-1 and TRBJ2-1; the D is unclear. CDR1 MNHNS and CDR2 SASEGT come from the germline V gene. Trimming removed 3 bases at V and 6 bases at J, with 6 bases between. The CDR3 totals 12 residues. As DNA, the CDR3 is TGTGCCAGCAGTGAGCGGAGCAATGAGCAGTTCTTC. It yields the protein CASSERSNEQFF.